The 26 T cell receptor beta chains in this list originate from one sample, sequenced in a study of blood T cell repertoires in COVID-19. Clones were read by immunoSEQ multiplex PCR, and TCRdb kept only the in-frame ones, dropping some. This sample has 20,000 to 25,000 clones, with about nine tenths found just once. Sequenced input: peripheral blood. The origin of the receptors is a man between 65 and 85 years old with acute or convalescent COVID-19.

V usage is TRBV7-2 and J usage is TRBJ2-7; 9 bases align to TRBD1. Looked up from germline, CDR1 is SGHTA and CDR2 is FQGNSA. V lost 6 bases and J lost 6; bases outside the gene matches: 3. This CDR3 is built from 12 residues. In DNA, the CDR3 is TGTGCCAGCAGGACAGGGGGGGGCGAGCAGTACTTC. This codes for CASRTGGGEQYF.

The chain employs TRBV5-4 and TRBJ2-3; 10 bases line up with TRBD2. V shed 1 base and J 4 bases; nucleotides not matched to a gene: 6. Germline V gene lookup returns CDR1 SGHNT and CDR2 YYREEE (reference sequence). This CDR3 spans 16 amino acids. In nucleotides, the CDR3 is TGTGCCAGCAGCTTGTCAGCGGGAGGGGGCTCAGATACGCAGTATTTT. Translated, it gives CASSLSAGGGSDTQYF.

The chain recombines TRBV5-1 with TRBJ2-2, with 7 bases that match TRBD1. CDR3 size: 16 residues. CDR1 and CDR2 from the germline V gene are SGHRS and YFSETQ. V was pared by 4 bases and J by 3 bases, with 9 bases of the junction left unmatched. Here the CDR3 reads CASSMRAGGYTGELFF. CDR3 bases: TGCGCCAGCAGCATGCGAGCAGGGGGTTACACCGGGGAGCTGTTTTTT.

This rearrangement joins TRBV9 to TRBJ2-7, with a weak D call TRBD2 (6 bases). Trimming removed 0 bases from V and 0 bases from J, with 13 bases in between. The CDR3 is 16 amino acids. Germline CDR1 and CDR2: SGDLS and YYNGEE. CDR3 bases: TGTGCCAGCAGCGTAGGTCCTAGCGCCGACTCCTACGAGCAGTACTTC. This encodes CASSVGPSADSYEQYF.

In this sample, this clone turned up a few times. This chain uses TRBV29-1 with TRBJ1-5; TRBD1 matches 7 bases. The CDR3 consists of 13 residues. V lost 6 bases and J lost 4; bases outside the gene matches: 6. Germline CDR1 SQVTM, CDR2 ANQGSEA. The CDR3 loop is CSVAGQANQPQHF. The CDR3 coding sequence is TGCAGCGTCGCCGGACAGGCTAATCAGCCCCAGCATTTT.

The chain carries TRBV14 and TRBJ2-3, with 9 bases fitting TRBD2. Trimming at V came to 2 bases and at J to 4 bases, leaving 7 bases not matched to a gene. Germline CDR1 is SGHDN and CDR2 is FVKESK. The length of the CDR3 is 16 residues. The CDR3: CASSQLETSGADTQYF. CDR3 nucleotide sequence: TGTGCCAGCAGCCAACTTGAGACTAGCGGCGCAGATACGCAGTATTTT.

This clone has more than one count but fewer than ten. Relative to the germline gene, one junction end is altered; a read error may explain this. The rearrangement joins TRBV7-8 to TRBJ2-7; 7 nucleotides match TRBD1. This CDR3 is 11 amino acids long. Germline lookup yields CDR1 SGHVS and CDR2 FQNEAQ. The CDR3 region has the DNA TGTGCCAGCAGCTCGACAGGGCTTTGGGACTTC. Its translation is CASSSTGLWDF.

The rearrangement links TRBV3-1 (or the pseudogene TRBV3-2) to TRBJ2-1; D unclear. V dropped 3 bases and J dropped 6 bases, with 6 bases sitting between them. CDR3 length: 12 amino acids. Germline values: CDR1 LGHDT, CDR2 YNNKEL (reference sequence). The CDR3 loop is CASSQPGNEQFF. The CDR3 DNA reads as TGTGCCAGCAGCCAGCCGGGCAATGAGCAGTTCTTC.

The gene calls are TRBV14 and TRBJ2-7, with D perhaps matching TRBD2 (6 bases). This CDR3 is 16 amino acids long. Deletions cut 0 bases from V and 3 bases from J, with 15 bases between. Germline V gives CDR1 SGHDN, CDR2 FVKESK. The CDR3 is CASSQDIGGIIYEQYF. The DNA for the CDR3 is TGTGCCAGCAGCCAAGATATAGGAGGGATCATCTACGAGCAGTACTTC.

This chain joins TRBV7-9 and TRBJ1-1; 7 bases match TRBD1. J was trimmed by 1 base and V by 5 bases; bases with no gene match: 7. The germline CDR1 and CDR2 sequences are SEHNR and FQNEAQ (reference sequence). The CDR3 has 15 residues. Here the CDR3 reads CASSARDSQNTEAFF. The CDR3 DNA follows: TGTGCCAGCAGCGCACGGGACAGTCAGAACACTGAAGCTTTCTTT.

This chain joins TRBV28 and TRBJ1-1; D possibly corresponds to TRBD1 (5 bases). The CDR3 sequence is 17 residues long. Trimming cost V 6 bases and J 1 base, with 21 bases left between them. Germline CDR1 MDHEN, CDR2 SYDVKM. CDR3: CASSSGGEGVRNTEAFF. CDR3 DNA: TGTGCCAGCAGCTCGGGGGGTGAGGGCGTTAGGAACACTGAAGCTTTCTTT.

The chain is built from TRBV30 and TRBJ1-1; the D gene is possibly TRBD1 (5 bases). CDR1 and CDR2 from the germline V gene are GTSNPN and SVGIG (reference sequence). V lost 2 bases and J 1 base, leaving 8 bases between the germline ends. The CDR3 runs to 13 residues. In nucleotides, the CDR3 is TGTGCCTGGAGTATCAGGGAGAACACTGAAGCTTTCTTT. Its protein is CAWSIRENTEAFF.

V usage is TRBV6-5 and J usage is TRBJ2-7; TRBD1 aligns across 7 bases. The CDR3 has 13 residues. Germline CDR1 reads MNHEY; CDR2 reads SVGAGI. Trimming took 7 bases from V and 3 from J; bases not matched to a gene: 6. CDR3 DNA: TGTGCCAGCAACGACAGGGTGGGCTACGAGCAGTACTTC. Its protein is CASNDRVGYEQYF.

V and J are TRBV5-8 and TRBJ1-5; 7 nucleotides agree with TRBD1. V trimming: 7 bases; J trimming: 6 bases; junction bases outside the gene matches: 7. The germline V gene has CDR1 SGHTS and CDR2 YDEGEE. This CDR3 has 13 amino acids. This chain's CDR3 is CASQEGGLQPQHF. The DNA for the CDR3 is TGTGCCAGCCAGGAAGGGGGCCTTCAGCCCCAGCATTTT. Drawing the rest from reference TRBV5-8 and TRBJ1-5, the complete variable domain is EAGVTQSPTHLIKTRGQQATLRCSPISGHTSVYWYQQALGLGLQFLLWYDEGEERNRGNFPPRFSGRQFPNYSSELNVNALELEDSALYLCASQEGGLQPQHFGDGTRLSIL.

CDR3 DNA: TGTGCCAGCACACAAGCGGGGGGGTCTTCTACGCAGTATTTT. This sequence encodes CASTQAGGSSTQYF. The chain combines TRBV2 with TRBJ2-3, with 10 bases identical to TRBD2. This CDR3 is built from 14 residues. CDR1 and CDR2 from the germline V gene are SNHLY and FYNNEI. With V trimmed by 7 bases and J by 8 bases, 9 bases remained unmatched.

V usage is TRBV3-1 (or the pseudogene TRBV3-2) and J usage is TRBJ2-5; 8 bases agree with TRBD2. V lost 4 bases, J lost 4 bases, and 11 bases stayed unmatched. Germline V CDR1 and CDR2: LGHDT, YNNKEL (reference sequence). The CDR3 is made up of 16 amino acids. In nucleotides, the CDR3 is TGTGCCAGCAGCCCCGGGGGCCTAGCGGGTAGAGAGACCCAGTACTTC. The encoded protein is CASSPGGLAGRETQYF.

This chain links TRBV11-2 with TRBJ2-7; possibly TRBD1 for D (6 bases). Trimming shortened V by 5 bases and J by 1 base, and 12 bases separated the two germline ends. The CDR3 is 14 amino acids. CDR1 is SGHAT and CDR2 is FQNNGV in the germline V gene. The CDR3 loop reads CASSARTVSYEQYF. CDR3 in DNA: TGTGCCAGCAGCGCTAGGACAGTTTCCTACGAGCAGTACTTC.

The chain combines TRBV28 with TRBJ1-2, with D uncertain. Germline V gives CDR1 MDHEN, CDR2 SYDVKM. CDR3 length: 14 residues. Trimming removed 8 bases at V and 0 bases at J, with 13 bases between. CDR3 DNA sequence: TGTGCCAGCCAAACCTTAGCCTCTAACTATGGCTACACCTTC. Its protein is CASQTLASNYGYTF.

This rearrangement joins TRBV7-8 to TRBJ2-7; D gene unclear. Germline V gives CDR1 SGHVS, CDR2 FQNEAQ. The CDR3 sequence is 12 residues long. The V and J ends lost 5 bases and 7 bases respectively, with 12 bases between them. CDR3 coding DNA: TGTGCCAGCAGCCTTTCCTCGTTTGAGCAGTACTTC. It yields the protein CASSLSSFEQYF.

J is TRBJ2-7 and V is TRBV28; a weak D match, TRBD2 (6 bases). Trimming removed 2 bases at V and 3 bases at J, with 8 bases between. This CDR3 contains 13 residues. The germline gives CDR1 MDHEN, CDR2 SYDVKM. The CDR3 coding sequence is TGTGCCAGCAGTTTACCTAGCGTCTACGAGCAGTACTTC. Its protein is CASSLPSVYEQYF.

The chain recombines TRBV30 with TRBJ2-7, with D perhaps matching TRBD1 (6 bases). Germline CDR1 GTSNPN, CDR2 SVGIG (reference sequence). The V end was cut by 7 bases, the J end by 1 base, with 14 bases between. This CDR3 has 13 residues. CDR3 in amino acids: CAYLETGSYEQYF. CDR3 DNA: TGTGCCTACCTCGAGACAGGTTCCTACGAGCAGTACTTC.

V is TRBV5-1 and J is TRBJ2-3; D is perhaps TRBD2 (6 bases). V lost 0 bases and J lost 5, with 13 bases in between. CDR1 is SGHRS, CDR2 YFSETQ, per germline. The CDR3 has 15 amino acids. CDR3 in amino acids: CASSLVAAVGDTQYF. In DNA, the CDR3 is TGCGCCAGCAGCTTGGTAGCGGCCGTGGGAGATACGCAGTATTTT.

CDR3 sequence (DNA): TGTGCCAGCTCACCCGCCATTGGCGGGGGGGCCGGTGAGCAGTTCTTC. This encodes CASSPAIGGGAGEQFF. The chain couples TRBV18 to TRBJ2-1; 9 bases align to TRBD2. V trimming: 3 bases; J trimming: 9 bases; junction bases outside the gene matches: 12. The CDR3 has 16 amino acids. Per germline, CDR1 KGHSH and CDR2 LQKENI.

V gene TRBV10-3 combines with J gene TRBJ2-5; D may be TRBD1 (5 bases). Trimming pared 6 bases from V and 5 bases from J, leaving 22 bases between. The CDR3 is 16 residues long. The germline gives CDR1 ENHRY, CDR2 SYGVKD. The CDR3 is CAISEQAGVGLETQYF. The CDR3 region has the DNA TGTGCCATCAGCGAACAGGCTGGAGTCGGGCTTGAGACCCAGTACTTC.

This chain joins TRBV15 and TRBJ2-6; 7 bases match TRBD1. This CDR3 comprises 17 residues. CDR1 is LNHNV, CDR2 YYDKDF, per germline (reference sequence). With 1 base clipped from V and 0 bases from J, the junction kept 3 bases outside the gene matches. The CDR3 DNA is TGTGCCACCAGCAGAGGACAGGGTTCCTCTGGGGCCAACGTCCTGACTTTC. This gives the protein CATSRGQGSSGANVLTF.

The chain uses TRBV7-9 and TRBJ2-1; D is undetermined. The CDR3 consists of 17 residues. CDR1 is SEHNR and CDR2 is FQNEAQ in the germline V gene (reference sequence). The V and J ends lost 1 base and 0 bases respectively, with 13 bases between them. The CDR3 DNA follows: TGTGCCAGCAGCTTAGGTTCTATCGAAAGCTCCTACAATGAGCAGTTCTTC. It is translated as CASSLGSIESSYNEQFF.